Below are 25 T cell receptor beta chains sequenced from a single sample in a study of technical replicates of blood from several donors. Assay used: immunoSEQ multiplex PCR; TCRdb lists only in-frame clones, some missing. This table has 75,000 to 95,000 clones, 85% to 95% appearing once. Input material: T cells isolated from PBMCs. The receptors originated from a human donor in good health.

V gene TRBV5-1 combines with J gene TRBJ2-1; D remains unclear. Germline CDR1 SGHRS, CDR2 YFSETQ. V lost 5 bases and J 7 bases, leaving 13 bases between the germline ends. The CDR3 has 13 amino acids. CDR3 in DNA: TGCGCCAGCAGTCCCCAAGCCGGGAATGAGCAGTTCTTC. Its translation: CASSPQAGNEQFF.

This rearrangement joins TRBV30 to TRBJ2-1; D call uncertain. The V end lost 4 bases, the J end lost 5 bases, and 12 bases lay between the germline ends. Germline assignment: CDR1 GTSNPN and CDR2 SVGIG (reference sequence). The CDR3 totals 13 residues. This chain's CDR3 is CAWTATFNNEQFF. CDR3 in DNA: TGTGCCTGGACCGCAACTTTTAACAATGAGCAGTTCTTC.

J is TRBJ2-2 and V is TRBV13, with 10 bases aligning to TRBD2. Per the germline V gene, CDR1 is PRHDT and CDR2 is FYEKMQ (reference sequence). The CDR3 length is 15 residues. The J segment lost 5 bases and the V segment lost 2 bases, leaving 2 bases of the junction unmatched. For the CDR3, the DNA is TGTGCCAGCAGCTTAAGGGGACTAGCGACCGGGGAGCTGTTTTTT. Translated: CASSLRGLATGELFF.

This chain joins TRBV28 and TRBJ2-5, with D maybe TRBD2 (6 bases). This CDR3 is 14 amino acids long. Germline values: CDR1 MDHEN, CDR2 SYDVKM. V was clipped by 4 bases and J by 4 bases, with 13 bases between them. The CDR3 spells CASSSERVLETQYF. The CDR3 bases are TGTGCCAGCAGTTCCGAGCGGGTCTTAGAGACCCAGTACTTC.

The chain links TRBV27 to TRBJ2-1; the D gene is possibly TRBD1 (6 bases). CDR3 length: 15 residues. V lost 5 bases and J 6 bases, leaving 17 bases between the germline ends. Looked up from germline, CDR1 is MNHEY and CDR2 is SMNVEV (reference sequence). CDR3 protein: CASSPLPGHSNEQFF. In DNA, the CDR3 is TGTGCCAGCAGTCCCCTCCCGGGACATAGCAATGAGCAGTTCTTC.

This clone appeared a single time. The V and J genes are TRBV19 and TRBJ2-1, with 7 bases fitting TRBD2. Germline trimming cut 5 bases from V and 3 bases from J; bases unmatched to any gene: 4. The CDR3 spans 14 residues. CDR1 and CDR2 from the germline V gene are LNHDA and SQIVND (reference sequence). CDR3 amino acids: CASSGAGDYNEQFF. For the CDR3, the DNA is TGTGCCAGTAGTGGGGCGGGGGACTACAATGAGCAGTTCTTC.

J is TRBJ1-2 and V is TRBV7-8; 7 positions agree with TRBD1. The V segment lost 5 bases and the J segment 2 bases; nucleotides outside the gene matches: 8. From germline, CDR1 is SGHVS and CDR2 FQNEAQ. The CDR3 consists of 15 residues. CDR3 coding DNA: TGTGCCAGCAGCAACCGACAGGGAGGAAACTATGGCTACACCTTC. Protein product: CASSNRQGGNYGYTF. Full variable domain (missing parts from reference TRBV7-8 and TRBJ1-2): GAGVSQSPRYKVAKRGQDVALRCDPISGHVSLFWYQQALGQGPEFLTYFQNEAQLDKSGLPSDRFFAERPEGSVSTLKIQRTQQEDSAVYLCASSNRQGGNYGYTFGSGTRLTVV.

V gene TRBV5-1 combines with J gene TRBJ2-5, with TRBD1 matching over 8 bases. Unmatched junction bases numbered 11, after V lost 2 bases and J lost 5 bases. CDR1 and CDR2 (germline): SGHRS, YFSETQ. CDR3 length equals 16 residues. The CDR3 nucleotides read TGCGCCAGCAGCTTTAGGGTGACAGGGGAGGAGGAGACCCAGTACTTC. Translating it yields CASSFRVTGEEETQYF.

As DNA, the CDR3 is TGTGCCAGCAGCGGGACTAGCGGGAGTTTGGGCGGGGAGCTGTTTTTT. This sequence encodes CASSGTSGSLGGELFF. This chain connects TRBV9 to TRBJ2-2; 13 bases align to TRBD2. CDR3 length: 16 amino acids. With 3 bases clipped from V and 7 bases from J, the junction kept 6 bases outside the gene matches. In germline, CDR1 is SGDLS, CDR2 YYNGEE.

With regard to this clone: The junction shows a germline mismatch at one end, possibly a read error. The chain carries TRBV7-7 and TRBJ2-7; tentative D call: TRBD1 (5 bases). This CDR3 comprises 16 residues. Germline V gene data show CDR1 as SSHAT and CDR2 as FNYEAQ (reference sequence). The CDR3 DNA sequence: TGTGCTAGCAGCTTGCAAGGGGCTAGTCCTAGATACGAGCAGTACTTC. Residues: CASSLQGASPRYEQYF.

The chain recombines TRBV4-3 with TRBJ2-1, with 9 bases aligning to TRBD2. V was clipped by 0 bases and J by 10 bases; unmatched bases: 13. The CDR3 runs to 17 residues. Per germline, CDR1 LGHNA and CDR2 YSLEER. CDR3 sequence (DNA): TGCGCCAGCAGCCAAGAAAGATGGCGGGAGGGCCGCTCGGAGCAGTTCTTC. Translated: CASSQERWREGRSEQFF.

The rearrangement links TRBV2 to TRBJ2-7; possibly TRBD2 for D (6 bases). The CDR3 is made up of 15 amino acids. The germline V gene encodes CDR1 SNHLY and CDR2 FYNNEI. V lost 2 bases to trimming and J lost 3 bases, with 14 bases between them. CDR3 sequence (DNA): TGTGCCAGCAGTGAACGTTGGCTAGCGCTCTACGAGCAGTACTTC. Encoded protein: CASSERWLALYEQYF.

V and J are TRBV27 and TRBJ2-1; the D gene is possibly TRBD1 (6 bases). CDR3 size: 13 residues. Per germline, CDR1 MNHEY and CDR2 SMNVEV (reference sequence). Trimming cost V 6 bases and J 9 bases, with 15 bases left between them. CDR3 sequence: CASRTFDRSEQFF. The CDR3 coding sequence is TGTGCCAGCAGAACCTTCGACAGGAGTGAGCAGTTCTTC.

The chain links TRBV15 to TRBJ2-5; tentative D call: TRBD1 (5 bases). The CDR3 covers 15 residues. CDR1 is LNHNV and CDR2 is YYDKDF in the germline V gene (reference sequence). The V gene lost 0 bases and the J gene lost 2 bases, with 10 bases spanning the gap. The CDR3 spells CATSRDWGSQETQYF. CDR3 DNA: TGTGCCACCAGCAGAGATTGGGGCTCGCAAGAGACCCAGTACTTC.

V gene TRBV7-8 combines with J gene TRBJ1-1, with D perhaps matching TRBD1 (6 bases). This CDR3 is built from 15 residues. Germline loops: CDR1 SGHVS, CDR2 FQNEAQ. V was trimmed by 2 bases and J by 1 base, leaving 11 bases between them. The CDR3, as DNA: TGTGCCAGCAGCTTAAATGGGGGCTCGAACACTGAAGCTTTCTTT. This encodes CASSLNGGSNTEAFF. The whole variable domain, filled in from reference TRBV7-8 and TRBJ1-1, reads GAGVSQSPRYKVAKRGQDVALRCDPISGHVSLFWYQQALGQGPEFLTYFQNEAQLDKSGLPSDRFFAERPEGSVSTLKIQRTQQEDSAVYLCASSLNGGSNTEAFFGQGTRLTVV.

This clone was recorded once. The V and J genes are TRBV2 and TRBJ2-7; no clear D. Trimming stripped 5 bases from V and 2 bases from J, with 4 bases between. Looked up from germline, CDR1 is SNHLY and CDR2 is FYNNEI. The CDR3 spans 11 residues. The CDR3 DNA sequence: TGTGCCAGCAGTCAAACCTACGAGCAGTACTTC. Its translation is CASSQTYEQYF.

The chain has TRBV4-1 and TRBJ2-7; TRBD1 agrees at 9 bases. The CDR3 consists of 14 residues. The V and J ends lost 3 bases and 3 bases, in that order; junction bases with no gene match: 3. Germline V gene sequence: CDR1 MGHRA, CDR2 YSYEKL. CDR3 nucleotide sequence: TGCGCCAGCAGCCATGGGACAGGGAACTACGAGCAGTACTTC. Its protein is CASSHGTGNYEQYF.

The chain recombines TRBV6-5 with TRBJ1-1, with 7 bases fitting TRBD1. The germline V gene has CDR1 MNHEY and CDR2 SVGAGI. The CDR3 is made up of 16 amino acids. V was clipped by 0 bases and J by 4 bases; unmatched bases: 8. The CDR3 bases are TGTGCCAGCAGTTACTCCTACCGACAGGGCGGCACTGAAGCTTTCTTT. Translation: CASSYSYRQGGTEAFF.

The chain carries TRBV7-8 and TRBJ1-1; no clear D. The length of the CDR3 is 14 residues. V was pared by 3 bases and J by 1 base, with 9 bases between. Looked up from germline, CDR1 is SGHVS and CDR2 is FQNEAQ. As DNA, the CDR3 is TGTGCCAGCAGCTTGCAGGTTCCGAACACTGAAGCTTTCTTT. This encodes CASSLQVPNTEAFF.

The chain links TRBV6-5 to TRBJ2-3, with 7 bases fitting TRBD1. This CDR3 has 15 residues. Germline V gives CDR1 MNHEY, CDR2 SVGAGI. With V trimmed by 6 bases and J by 1 base, 7 bases remained unmatched. CDR3 amino acids: CASRDAGGGTDTQYF. For the CDR3, the DNA is TGTGCCAGCAGGGACGCAGGGGGTGGCACAGATACGCAGTATTTT.

CDR3 sequence: CASSVSYEQFF. The DNA of the CDR3 is TGTGCCAGCAGCGTGAGCTATGAGCAGTTCTTC. The chain has TRBV7-2 and TRBJ2-1; no clear D gene. The V gene's germline CDR1 is SGHTA and CDR2 FQGNSA. The V and J ends lost 5 bases and 8 bases respectively, with 7 bases between them. This CDR3 is built from 11 residues.

This clone was detected once. This rearrangement joins TRBV4-2 to TRBJ1-4; the D is unclear. Looked up from germline, CDR1 is LGHNA and CDR2 is YNFKEQ. The CDR3 totals 12 residues. V lost 5 bases, J lost 6 bases, and 7 bases lay in between. The CDR3 region is CASSGAYEKLFF. The CDR3 DNA follows: TGTGCCAGCAGCGGAGCGTATGAAAAACTGTTTTTT.

The chain couples TRBV18 to TRBJ2-5; 9 bases fit TRBD2. Germline CDR1 reads KGHSH; CDR2 reads LQKENI. Trimming took 4 bases from V and 2 from J; bases not matched to a gene: 14. The CDR3 loop spans 18 amino acids. The CDR3 is CASSQKVQASGDQETQYF. The CDR3 DNA reads as TGTGCCAGCTCACAGAAGGTCCAGGCTAGCGGGGATCAAGAGACCCAGTACTTC.

This chain joins TRBV7-9 and TRBJ2-1, with 11 positions matching TRBD2. Germline assignment: CDR1 SEHNR and CDR2 FQNEAQ (reference sequence). The V and J ends lost 4 bases and 6 bases, in that order; junction bases with no gene match: 5. The CDR3 sequence is 15 residues long. Here the CDR3 DNA reads TGTGCCAGCAGCTCGGGACTAGCGGAAGTCAATGAGCAGTTCTTC. It translates to CASSSGLAEVNEQFF.

The chain joins TRBV18 to TRBJ1-2, with 8 nucleotides matching TRBD1. Germline V lookup: CDR1 KGHSH, CDR2 LQKENI. With 0 bases clipped from V and 4 bases from J, the junction kept 10 bases outside the gene matches. The CDR3 totals 17 residues. This CDR3 reads CASSPPGNQGAFYGYTF. CDR3 DNA: TGTGCCAGCTCACCACCCGGTAATCAGGGGGCATTCTATGGCTACACCTTC.